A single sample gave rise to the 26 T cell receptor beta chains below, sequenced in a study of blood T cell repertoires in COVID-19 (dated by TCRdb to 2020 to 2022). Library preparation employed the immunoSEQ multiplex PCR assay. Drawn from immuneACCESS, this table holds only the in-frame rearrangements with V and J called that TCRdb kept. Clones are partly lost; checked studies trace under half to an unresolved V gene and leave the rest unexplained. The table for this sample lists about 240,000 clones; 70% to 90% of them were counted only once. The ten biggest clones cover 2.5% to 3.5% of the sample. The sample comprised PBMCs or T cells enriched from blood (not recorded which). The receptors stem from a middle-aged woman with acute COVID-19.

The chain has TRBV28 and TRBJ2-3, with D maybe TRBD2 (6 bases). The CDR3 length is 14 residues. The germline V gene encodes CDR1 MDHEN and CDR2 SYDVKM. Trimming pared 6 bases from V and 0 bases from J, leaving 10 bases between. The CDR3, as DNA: TGTGCCAGCAGACTAGCCCTTAGCACAGATACGCAGTATTTT. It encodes CASRLALSTDTQYF.

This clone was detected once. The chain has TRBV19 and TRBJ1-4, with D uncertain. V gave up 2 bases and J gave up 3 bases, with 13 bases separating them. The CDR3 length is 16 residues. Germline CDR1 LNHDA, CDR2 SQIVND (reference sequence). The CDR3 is CASSIFGGSPNEKLFF. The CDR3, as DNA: TGTGCCAGTAGTATATTTGGAGGGTCGCCTAATGAAAAACTGTTTTTT.

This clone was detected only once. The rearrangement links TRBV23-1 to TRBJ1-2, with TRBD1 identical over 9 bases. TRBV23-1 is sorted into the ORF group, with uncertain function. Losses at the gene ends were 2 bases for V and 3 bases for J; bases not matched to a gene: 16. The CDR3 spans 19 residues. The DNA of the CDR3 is TGCGCCAGCAGTCAACCTCCGGGACAGGGATTTCGCGGATACTATGGCTACACCTTC. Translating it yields CASSQPPGQGFRGYYGYTF.

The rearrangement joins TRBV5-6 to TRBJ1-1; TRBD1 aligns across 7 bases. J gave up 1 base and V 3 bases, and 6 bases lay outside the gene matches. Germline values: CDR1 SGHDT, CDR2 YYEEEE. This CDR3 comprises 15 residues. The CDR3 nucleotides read TGTGCCAGCAGCTCCTTTTGGACAGGGAACACTGAAGCTTTCTTT. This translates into CASSSFWTGNTEAFF.

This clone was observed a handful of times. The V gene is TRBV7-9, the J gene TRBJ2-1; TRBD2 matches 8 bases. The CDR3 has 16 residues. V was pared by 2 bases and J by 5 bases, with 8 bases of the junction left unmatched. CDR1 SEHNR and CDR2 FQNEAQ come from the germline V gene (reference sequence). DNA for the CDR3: TGTGCCAGCAGCTTATCTCTCGGGAGGGCCAACAATGAGCAGTTCTTC. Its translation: CASSLSLGRANNEQFF.

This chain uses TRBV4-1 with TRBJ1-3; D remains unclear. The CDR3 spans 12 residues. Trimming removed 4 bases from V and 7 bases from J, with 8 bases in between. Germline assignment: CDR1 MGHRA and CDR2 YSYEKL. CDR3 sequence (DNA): TGCGCCAGCAGCCGGCTCGGGAACACCATATATTTT. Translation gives CASSRLGNTIYF.

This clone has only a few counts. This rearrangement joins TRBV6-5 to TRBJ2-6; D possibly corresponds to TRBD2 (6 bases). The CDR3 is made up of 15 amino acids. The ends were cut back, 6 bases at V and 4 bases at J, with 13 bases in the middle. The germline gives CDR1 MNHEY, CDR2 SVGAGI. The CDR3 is CASRVGGTGANVLTF. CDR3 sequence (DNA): TGTGCCAGCAGAGTCGGGGGAACCGGGGCCAACGTCCTGACTTTC.

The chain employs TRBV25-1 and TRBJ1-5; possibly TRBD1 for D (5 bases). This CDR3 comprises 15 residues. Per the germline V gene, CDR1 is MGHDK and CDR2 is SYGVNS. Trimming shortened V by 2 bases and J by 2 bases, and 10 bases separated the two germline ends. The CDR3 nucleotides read TGTGCCAGCAGTGAAGCTGGGGCTGGCAATCAGCCCCAGCATTTT. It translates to CASSEAGAGNQPQHF.

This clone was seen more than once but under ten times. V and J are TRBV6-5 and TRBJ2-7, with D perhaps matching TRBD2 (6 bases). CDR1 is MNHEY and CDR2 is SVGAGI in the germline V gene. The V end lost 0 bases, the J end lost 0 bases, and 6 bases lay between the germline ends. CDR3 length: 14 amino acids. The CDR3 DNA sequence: TGTGCCAGCAGTTACTCGACTAGCTCCTACGAGCAGTACTTC. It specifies CASSYSTSSYEQYF.

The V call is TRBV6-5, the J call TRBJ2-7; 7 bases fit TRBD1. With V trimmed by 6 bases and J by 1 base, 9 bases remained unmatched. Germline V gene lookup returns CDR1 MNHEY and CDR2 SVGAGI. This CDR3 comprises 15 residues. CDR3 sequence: CASRAYRGESYEQYF. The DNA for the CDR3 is TGTGCCAGCAGAGCATACAGGGGAGAATCCTACGAGCAGTACTTC.

CDR3 loop: CASSRQGGYEQYF. CDR3 nucleotide sequence: TGCGCCAGCAGCCGCCAGGGTGGCTACGAGCAGTACTTC. The gene calls are TRBV4-1 and TRBJ2-7, with D maybe TRBD1 (5 bases). This CDR3 has 13 amino acids. The germline gives CDR1 MGHRA, CDR2 YSYEKL. The V and J ends lost 4 bases and 3 bases respectively, with 10 bases between them.

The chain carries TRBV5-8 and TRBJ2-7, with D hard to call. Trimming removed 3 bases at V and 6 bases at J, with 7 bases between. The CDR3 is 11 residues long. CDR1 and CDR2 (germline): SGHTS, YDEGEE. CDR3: CASSSRVEQYF. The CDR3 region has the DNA TGTGCCAGCAGCTCTCGGGTCGAGCAGTACTTC.

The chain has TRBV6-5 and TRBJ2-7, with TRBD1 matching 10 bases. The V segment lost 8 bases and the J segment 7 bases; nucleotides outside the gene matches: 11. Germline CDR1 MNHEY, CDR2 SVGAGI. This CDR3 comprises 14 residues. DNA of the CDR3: TGTGCCAGCGATGGCGGGACAGGGGTCGAGGAGCAGTACTTC. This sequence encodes CASDGGTGVEEQYF.

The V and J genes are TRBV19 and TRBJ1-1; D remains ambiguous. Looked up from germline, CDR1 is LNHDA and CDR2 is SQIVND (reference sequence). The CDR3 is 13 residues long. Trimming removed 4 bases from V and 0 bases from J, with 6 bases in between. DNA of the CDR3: TGTGCCAGTAGTACGGAGATGAACACTGAAGCTTTCTTT. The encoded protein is CASSTEMNTEAFF.

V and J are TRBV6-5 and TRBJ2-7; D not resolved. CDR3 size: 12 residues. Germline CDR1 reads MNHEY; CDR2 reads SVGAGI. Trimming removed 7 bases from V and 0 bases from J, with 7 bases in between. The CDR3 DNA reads TGTGCCAGCAATCGAGGCTCCTACGAGCAGTACTTC. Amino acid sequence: CASNRGSYEQYF.

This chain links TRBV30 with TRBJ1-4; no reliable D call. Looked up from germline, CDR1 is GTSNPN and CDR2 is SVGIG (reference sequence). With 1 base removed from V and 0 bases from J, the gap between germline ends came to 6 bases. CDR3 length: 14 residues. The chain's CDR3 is CAWSGQSTNEKLFF. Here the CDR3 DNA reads TGTGCCTGGAGTGGGCAGTCAACTAATGAAAAACTGTTTTTT.

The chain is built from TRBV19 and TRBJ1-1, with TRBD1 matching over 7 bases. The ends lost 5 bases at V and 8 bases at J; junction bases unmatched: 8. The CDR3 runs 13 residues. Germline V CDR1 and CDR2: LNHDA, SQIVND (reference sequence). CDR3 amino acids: CASSAQTGTEAFF. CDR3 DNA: TGTGCCAGTAGTGCGCAGACAGGGACGGAAGCTTTCTTT.

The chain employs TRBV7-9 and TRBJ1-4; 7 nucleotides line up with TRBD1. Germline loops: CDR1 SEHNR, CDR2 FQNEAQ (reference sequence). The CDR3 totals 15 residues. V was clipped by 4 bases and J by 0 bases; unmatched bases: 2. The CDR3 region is CASSSGQATNEKLFF. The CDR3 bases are TGTGCCAGCAGCTCCGGACAGGCAACTAATGAAAAACTGTTTTTT.

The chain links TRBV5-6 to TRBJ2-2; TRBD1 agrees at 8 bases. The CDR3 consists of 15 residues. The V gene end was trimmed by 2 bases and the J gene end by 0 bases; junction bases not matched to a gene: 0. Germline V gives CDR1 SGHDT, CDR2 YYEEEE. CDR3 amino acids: CASSLQGANTGELFF. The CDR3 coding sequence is TGTGCCAGCAGCTTACAGGGGGCGAACACCGGGGAGCTGTTTTTT. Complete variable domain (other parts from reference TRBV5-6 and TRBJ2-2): DAGVTQSPTHLIKTRGQQVTLRCSPKSGHDTVSWYQQALGQGPQFIFQYYEEEERQRGNFPDRFSGHQFPNYSSELNVNALLLGDSALYLCASSLQGANTGELFFGEGSRLTVL.

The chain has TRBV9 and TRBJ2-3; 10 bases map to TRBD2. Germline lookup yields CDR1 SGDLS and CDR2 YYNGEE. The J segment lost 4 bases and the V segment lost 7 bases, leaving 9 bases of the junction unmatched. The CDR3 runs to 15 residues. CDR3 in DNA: TGTGCCAGCGGGCGTACTAGCGGGATCTCAGATACGCAGTATTTT. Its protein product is CASGRTSGISDTQYF.

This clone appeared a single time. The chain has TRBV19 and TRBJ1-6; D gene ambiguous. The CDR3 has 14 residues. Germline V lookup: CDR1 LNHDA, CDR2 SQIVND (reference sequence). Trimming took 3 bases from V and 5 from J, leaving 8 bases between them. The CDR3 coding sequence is TGTGCCAGTAGTATGTGGCAGAATAATTCACCCCTCCACTTT. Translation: CASSMWQNNSPLHF. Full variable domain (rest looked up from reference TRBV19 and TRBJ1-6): DGGITQSPKYLFRKEGQNVTLSCEQNLNHDAMYWYRQDPGQGLRLIYYSQIVNDFQKGDIAEGYSVSREKKESFPLTVTSAQKNPTAFYLCASSMWQNNSPLHFGNGTRLTVT.

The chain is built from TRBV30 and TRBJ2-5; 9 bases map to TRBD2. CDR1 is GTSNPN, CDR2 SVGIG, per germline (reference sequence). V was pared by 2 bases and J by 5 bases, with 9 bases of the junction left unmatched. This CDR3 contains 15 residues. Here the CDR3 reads CAWSQLAGLVETQYF. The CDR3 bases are TGTGCCTGGAGTCAGCTAGCGGGACTCGTGGAGACCCAGTACTTC.

DNA for the CDR3: TGTGCCTGGAGTGAGTGGGGAGATGGCTACACCTTC. This codes for CAWSEWGDGYTF. This chain links TRBV30 with TRBJ1-2, with unresolved D. Germline-derived CDR1 and CDR2 are GTSNPN and SVGIG (reference sequence). The CDR3 is made up of 12 amino acids. Trimming cost V 1 base and J 6 bases, with 9 bases left between them. The whole variable domain, remainder taken from reference TRBV30 and TRBJ1-2, is SQTIHQWPATLVQPVGSPLSLECTVEGTSNPNLYWYRQAAGRGLQLLFYSVGIGQISSEVPQNLSASRPQDRQFILSSKKLLLSDSGFYLCAWSEWGDGYTFGSGTRLTVV.

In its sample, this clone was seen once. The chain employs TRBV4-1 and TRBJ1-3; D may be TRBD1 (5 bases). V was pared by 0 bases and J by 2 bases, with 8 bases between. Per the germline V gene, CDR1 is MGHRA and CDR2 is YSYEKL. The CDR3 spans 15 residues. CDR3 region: CASSQESGPGNTIYF. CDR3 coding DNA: TGCGCCAGCAGCCAAGAGTCAGGGCCTGGAAACACCATATATTTT.

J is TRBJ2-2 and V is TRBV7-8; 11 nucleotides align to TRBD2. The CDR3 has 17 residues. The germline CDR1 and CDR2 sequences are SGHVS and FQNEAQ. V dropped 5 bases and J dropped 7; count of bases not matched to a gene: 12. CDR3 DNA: TGTGCCAGCAGCCCCGGGACTAGCGGAGCGGTTGTCGGGGAGCTGTTTTTT. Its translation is CASSPGTSGAVVGELFF.

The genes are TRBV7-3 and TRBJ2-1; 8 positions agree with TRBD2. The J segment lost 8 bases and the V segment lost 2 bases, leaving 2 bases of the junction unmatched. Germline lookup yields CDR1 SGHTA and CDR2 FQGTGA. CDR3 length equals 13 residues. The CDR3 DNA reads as TGTGCCAGCAGCTTAGGGACTAGAGATGAGCAGTTCTTC. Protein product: CASSLGTRDEQFF.